Below are 25 T cell receptor beta chains sequenced from a single sample in a study of neurological immune-mediated disorders. TCRdb fed the 5' RACE reads into MiXCR, producing one record per CDR3 protein. The sample lists some 87,000 distinct CDR3 sequences, less than 15% occurring once. As for time point: longitudinal time-point 2. The sequenced sample was PBMCs. The receptors stem from a female donor with HTLV-1-associated myelopathy (HAM/TSP).

Ten or more counts support this clonotype. This chain uses TRBV7-9 with TRBJ1-2; 7 positions match TRBD1. The CDR3 contains 14 residues. CDR1 is SEHNR, CDR2 FQNEAQ, per germline (reference sequence). Unmatched junction bases numbered 7, after V lost 5 bases and J lost 4 bases. The CDR3 is CASSPSTGSYGYTF. The CDR3 nucleotides are TGTGCCAGCAGCCCCTCGACAGGGAGCTATGGCTACACCTTC.

In this sample, this clonotype turned up a few times. The gene calls are TRBV6-5 and TRBJ1-6; D may be TRBD1 (5 bases). Germline V gene sequence: CDR1 MNHEY, CDR2 SVGAGI. V lost 7 bases and J 10 bases, leaving 17 bases between the germline ends. The CDR3 extends over 14 amino acids. Written as DNA, the CDR3 is TGTGCCAGCATCCAGTCGTGGGGACGCTCACCCCTCCACTTT. It encodes CASIQSWGRSPLHF.

This clonotype was counted ten times or more. The chain recombines TRBV6-1 with TRBJ2-1; 7 nucleotides agree with TRBD1. This CDR3 comprises 16 residues. Trimming removed 6 bases from V and 12 bases from J; junction bases left unmatched: 20. From germline, CDR1 is MNHNS and CDR2 SASEGT. CDR3 DNA: TGTGCCAGCAGGAAGGGGAGAGGGACAGAGGCCGGATGGCAGTTCTTC. It is translated as CASRKGRGTEAGWQFF.

This clonotype has ten or more counts. The chain recombines TRBV4-2 with TRBJ1-6; possible D gene TRBD1, 5 bases. The CDR3 consists of 18 residues. V dropped 2 bases and J dropped 11 bases, with 25 bases sitting between them. Germline V CDR1 and CDR2: LGHNA, YNFKEQ. CDR3 bases: TGTGCCAGCAGCCAAAAACCGGGACCCCTAAGGGGTAGCGCACCCCTCCACTTT. Translation: CASSQKPGPLRGSAPLHF.

This clonotype has only one observation. Given a much more abundant clone one base away, this may be a read error. The chain employs TRBV21-1 and TRBJ1-1; the D call in the table, TRBD1, was not verified against the DNA. TRBV21-1 is reported as a pseudogene. The CDR3 is 15 residues long. CDR3 loop: CASSKVGQGESEAFF. CDR3 in DNA: TGTGCCAGCAGCAAAGTTGGACAGGGGGAGTCTGAAGCTTTCTTT.

This clonotype was counted between two and nine times. The chain has TRBV5-1 and TRBJ2-7, with D tentatively TRBD1 (8 bases). The CDR3 covers 14 residues. Germline V gene lookup returns CDR1 SGHRS and CDR2 YFSETQ. With 2 bases removed from V and 3 bases from J, the gap between germline ends came to 12 bases. This CDR3 is CASSLTGGVYEQYF. CDR3 DNA: TGCGCCAGCAGCTTAACAGGGGGGGTCTACGAGCAGTACTTC. The variable domain in full, completed from reference TRBV5-1 and TRBJ2-7, reads KAGVTQTPRYLIKTRGQQVTLSCSPISGHRSVSWYQQTPGQGLQFLFEYFSETQRNKGNFPGRFSGRQFSNSRSEMNVSTLELGDSALYLCASSLTGGVYEQYFGPGTRLTVT.

This clonotype was counted many times. The rearrangement joins TRBV27 to TRBJ2-3; maybe TRBD2 (6 bases). CDR1 and CDR2 from the germline V gene are MNHEY and SMNVEV (reference sequence). V shed 7 bases and J shed 5 bases, with 13 bases lying between them. The CDR3 is 13 amino acids. CDR3 sequence reads: CASTLRRGDTQYF. CDR3 nucleotides: TGTGCCAGCACCCTGCGGAGGGGAGATACGCAGTATTTT.

On this clonotype itself: An end of the junction differs from the germline gene, which may be a read error. The chain recombines TRBV5-1 with TRBJ2-3; the match to TRBD1 covers 8 bases. This CDR3 spans 16 amino acids. Germline values: CDR1 SGHRS, CDR2 YFSETQ. The CDR3 DNA sequence: TGCGCCAGTAGCTTCCGACAGGGGAGTGGTACAGATACGCAGTATTTT. Translated: CASSFRQGSGTDTQYF.

This clonotype has ten or more counts. The chain links TRBV6-5 to TRBJ2-3; D is perhaps TRBD2 (6 bases). From germline, CDR1 is MNHEY and CDR2 SVGAGI. V dropped 5 bases and J dropped 4 bases, with 22 bases sitting between them. The CDR3 is made up of 17 amino acids. The CDR3 protein is CASSPLLSTSGADTQYF. CDR3 bases: TGTGCCAGCAGTCCTCTCCTCAGTACCTCGGGGGCAGATACGCAGTATTTT.

This clonotype was picked up a small number of times. This rearrangement joins TRBV29-1 to TRBJ2-1; no clear D. This CDR3 comprises 11 residues. Deletions cut 0 bases from V and 10 bases from J, with 7 bases between. Germline lookup yields CDR1 SQVTM and CDR2 ANQGSEA. The CDR3 region is CSVEDAREQFF. The CDR3, as DNA: TGCAGCGTTGAAGACGCCCGGGAGCAGTTCTTC.

This clonotype appeared many times. The V gene is TRBV7-9, the J gene TRBJ2-3, with D possibly TRBD2 on 7 matching bases. Germline values: CDR1 SEHNR, CDR2 FQNEAQ (reference sequence). CDR3 size: 14 residues. V was trimmed by 4 bases and J by 5 bases, leaving 13 bases between them. The CDR3 spells CASSWGGAGDTQYF. CDR3 nucleotide sequence: TGTGCCAGCAGCTGGGGGGGGGCAGGAGATACGCAGTATTTT.

This clonotype was seen repeatedly, ten times or more. The chain has TRBV7-9 and TRBJ1-1; D not resolved. The V and J ends lost 5 bases and 1 base respectively, with 11 bases between them. The length of the CDR3 is 14 residues. Germline lookup yields CDR1 SEHNR and CDR2 FQNEAQ (reference sequence). For the CDR3, the DNA is TGTGCCAGCAGCCTGGGCGCAGGGAACACTGAAGCTTTCTTT. This codes for CASSLGAGNTEAFF.

In the case of this clonotype: An end of the junction differs from the germline gene, which may be a read error. The V and J genes are TRBV5-1 and TRBJ2-6; D may correspond to TRBD1 or TRBD2 (5 bases each). The CDR3 extends over 15 amino acids. Germline loops: CDR1 SGHRS, CDR2 YFSETQ. In DNA, the CDR3 is TGCGCCAGCAGCTTGAGGGAGACTGGGGCGAACGTCCTGACTTTC. It codes for CASSLRETGANVLTF.

This clonotype is medium-sized in the sample. The chain links TRBV7-8 to TRBJ2-5; 7 bases match TRBD1. V lost 4 bases, J lost 2 bases, and 13 bases stayed unmatched. The germline gives CDR1 SGHVS, CDR2 FQNEAQ. This CDR3 is built from 17 residues. In DNA, the CDR3 is TGTGCCAGCAGCTCGACAGGGTCGAAGGGGATACAAGAGACCCAGTACTTC. It is translated as CASSSTGSKGIQETQYF.

This clonotype was counted ten times or more. The V call is TRBV7-2, the J call TRBJ2-1; maybe TRBD2 (6 bases). The CDR3 loop spans 15 amino acids. Per germline, CDR1 SGHTA and CDR2 FQGNSA. Trimming took off 5 bases at V and 10 bases at J, with 21 bases between the two ends. CDR3 in DNA: TGTGCCAGCAGCCAACCCACTAGGGGCCGGGGGGAGCAGTTCTTC. Residues: CASSQPTRGRGEQFF.

V gene TRBV7-2 combines with J gene TRBJ2-1; no reliable D call. The germline V gene has CDR1 SGHTA and CDR2 FQGNSA. The ends were cut back, 1 base at V and 8 bases at J, with 9 bases in the middle. This CDR3 region has 13 residues. The DNA for the CDR3 is TGTGCCAGCAGCTTAGAGGGTTTCCATGAGCAGTTCTTC. Encoded protein: CASSLEGFHEQFF.

This clonotype has at least ten counts. This chain uses TRBV5-1 with TRBJ2-1; D is unclear. CDR1 is SGHRS, CDR2 YFSETQ, per germline. The length of the CDR3 is 14 residues. V lost 0 bases to trimming and J lost 7 bases, with 11 bases between them. CDR3 sequence: CASSLGARTNEQFF. In DNA form, the CDR3 reads TGCGCCAGCAGCTTGGGGGCCAGAACAAATGAGCAGTTCTTC.

The sample holds a few counts of this clonotype. The chain combines TRBV7-9 with TRBJ2-7; D may be TRBD1 (7 bases). Germline V gene data show CDR1 as SEHNR and CDR2 as FQNEAQ (reference sequence). The CDR3 extends over 15 amino acids. Trimming took 7 bases from V and 6 from J, leaving 22 bases between them. The CDR3 DNA is TGTGCCAGCAACCTCTTCCCCGGGACAGCGGGCGAGCAGTACTTC. Its translation: CASNLFPGTAGEQYF.

This chain joins TRBV5-5 and TRBJ2-2; 9 nucleotides agree with TRBD2. There are 16 residues in the CDR3. V was clipped by 2 bases and J by 1 base; unmatched bases: 3. CDR1 and CDR2 (germline): SGHKS, YYEKEE (reference sequence). CDR3 in DNA: TGTGCCAGCAGCTTATTTAGCGGGGGGAACACCGGGGAGCTGTTTTTT. As protein: CASSLFSGGNTGELFF.

In its sample, this clonotype was seen many times. The chain is built from TRBV20-1 and TRBJ2-1, with TRBD1 matching 10 bases. Germline lookup yields CDR1 DFQATT and CDR2 SNEGSKA (reference sequence). This CDR3 region has 17 residues. V dropped 0 bases and J dropped 4; count of bases not matched to a gene: 9. CDR3 sequence: CSARDAGDRGRYNEQFF. Here the CDR3 DNA reads TGCAGTGCTAGAGACGCCGGGGACAGGGGAAGGTACAATGAGCAGTTCTTC.

This clonotype came up many times. The rearrangement joins TRBV6-1 to TRBJ1-6; D is undetermined. Germline V gene sequence: CDR1 MNHNS, CDR2 SASEGT. V lost 5 bases, J lost 7 bases, and 15 bases lay in between. This CDR3 is built from 15 residues. The CDR3, as DNA: TGTGCCAGCAGTCTTAACCCATTAAGGAATTCACCCCTCCACTTT. As protein: CASSLNPLRNSPLHF.

This clonotype was detected ten times or more. The chain recombines TRBV28 with TRBJ2-4; 7 bases map to TRBD1. The V and J ends lost 2 bases and 0 bases, in that order; junction bases with no gene match: 13. There are 19 residues in the CDR3. Germline V gives CDR1 MDHEN, CDR2 SYDVKM. CDR3 nucleotides: TGTGCCAGCAGTTTAGAGCAGGGGGAATATTTGCTAGCCAAAAACATTCAGTACTTC. Translation gives CASSLEQGEYLLAKNIQYF.

Remarks on this clonotype: A much larger clone is a single base away; this may be a read error. This rearrangement joins TRBV10-3 to TRBJ1-3; no firm D call. The germline CDR1 and CDR2 sequences are ENHRY and SYGVKD. There are 13 residues in the CDR3. This CDR3 reads CAIRDGSGNTKYF. CDR3 sequence (DNA): TGTGCCATCAGGGACGGCTCTGGAAACACCAAATATTTT.

This clonotype was seen once. A read error is possible here, since a much larger clone lies one base away. The genes are TRBV7-2 and TRBJ2-5, with D perhaps matching TRBD2 (7 bases). The V gene's germline CDR1 is SGHTA and CDR2 FQGNSA. CDR3 length: 15 residues. V lost 1 base, J lost 5 bases, and 14 bases lay in between. CDR3 sequence (DNA): TGTGCCAGCAGCTTAGGGGGGGGGCCGCTGGAGACCCAGTACTTC. It encodes CASSLGGGPLETQYF.

This clonotype showed up many times. The DNA of the CDR3 is TGTGCCAGCAGCTTAGGCCGGGGGGACGAGCAGTACTTC. Translating it yields CASSLGRGDEQYF. The chain uses TRBV7-2 and TRBJ2-7, with 7 nucleotides matching TRBD2. The junction had 2 bases not matched to a gene; V was cut back by 1 base and J by 5 bases. This CDR3 comprises 13 residues. From germline, CDR1 is SGHTA and CDR2 FQGNSA. The complete variable domain, with remaining parts taken from reference TRBV7-2 and TRBJ2-7, reads GAGVSQSPSNKVTEKGKDVELRCDPISGHTALYWYRQSLGQGLEFLIYFQGNSAPDKSGLPSDRFSAERTGGSVSTLTIQRTQQEDSAVYLCASSLGRGDEQYFGPGTRLTVT.